Listed here are 22 T cell receptor beta chains from one sample, sequenced in a study of Ad26.COV2.S vaccination and SARS-CoV-2 variants. Treatment here: approximately 18 received Ad26.COV2.S at low or high dose, single or two shots; several received placebo; per-sample allocation not given. Specimen acquisition occurred on day 63 following the initial vaccine or placebo injection. Clones were read by immunoSEQ multiplex PCR, and TCRdb kept only the in-frame ones, dropping some. The sample consists of 360,000 or so clones, approximately 91% of them appearing once. The specimen comprised peripheral blood, sampled in a trial of Ad26.COV2.S vaccine versus placebo. The origin of the receptors is a person aged 18 to 59 who received the Ad26.COV2.S COVID-19 vaccine or a placebo.

The chain has TRBV19 and TRBJ1-1, with 7 bases aligning to TRBD1. The CDR3 has 14 residues. From germline, CDR1 is LNHDA and CDR2 SQIVND (reference sequence). J lost 10 bases, V lost 3 bases, and 11 bases had no gene match. CDR3 coding DNA: TGTGCCAGTAGTATTGCGGGGGGAACAGGGGTAGCTTTCTTT. This codes for CASSIAGGTGVAFF. Full variable domain (remainder filled in from reference TRBV19 and TRBJ1-1): DGGITQSPKYLFRKEGQNVTLSCEQNLNHDAMYWYRQDPGQGLRLIYYSQIVNDFQKGDIAEGYSVSREKKESFPLTVTSAQKNPTAFYLCASSIAGGTGVAFFGQGTRLTVV.

On this clone: This sample also contains other DNA sequences that code for the same CDR3. The CDR3 here is CASSPRQGAGETQYF. CDR3 nucleotide sequence: TGTGCCAGCTCACCTCGACAGGGGGCTGGAGAGACCCAGTACTTC. The J gene is TRBJ2-5, the V gene TRBV18; 10 positions agree with TRBD1. The CDR3 loop spans 15 amino acids. Per the germline V gene, CDR1 is KGHSH and CDR2 is LQKENI. Trimming removed 3 bases from V and 4 bases from J; junction bases left unmatched: 5.

The chain recombines TRBV30 with TRBJ1-2; no definite D call. The CDR3 totals 17 residues. Trimming cost V 6 bases and J 4 bases, with 27 bases left between them. The V gene's germline CDR1 is GTSNPN and CDR2 SVGIG (reference sequence). The CDR3 sequence: CACRPGSSTGVSYGYTF. Written as DNA, the CDR3 is TGTGCCTGCAGGCCAGGATCCTCAACGGGAGTCAGCTATGGCTACACCTTC.

The chain recombines TRBV9 with TRBJ2-1; no clear D gene. The CDR3 extends over 17 amino acids. In germline, CDR1 is SGDLS, CDR2 YYNGEE. Trimming stripped 0 bases from V and 0 bases from J, with 13 bases between. Here the CDR3 reads CASSVDQPGSSYNEQFF. For the CDR3, the DNA is TGTGCCAGCAGCGTAGACCAACCAGGTAGCTCCTACAATGAGCAGTTCTTC.

The V call is TRBV2, the J call TRBJ2-4; D tentatively reads TRBD1 or TRBD2 (6 bases each). CDR3 size: 17 residues. The germline V and J ends were trimmed by 7 bases and 0 bases, with 19 bases remaining between them. Germline-derived CDR1 and CDR2 are SNHLY and FYNNEI. The CDR3 DNA is TGTGCCAGCATGGACCCCGGGGGCATCGTAGCCAAAAACATTCAGTACTTC. Its translation: CASMDPGGIVAKNIQYF.

This clone was recorded many times. V gene TRBV28 combines with J gene TRBJ2-4; D is unresolved. Per germline, CDR1 MDHEN and CDR2 SYDVKM. This CDR3 spans 15 amino acids. V lost 3 bases to trimming and J lost 0 bases, with 9 bases between them. The CDR3 loop reads CASSLGLGAKNIQYF. In DNA, the CDR3 is TGTGCCAGCAGTTTGGGCCTTGGAGCCAAAAACATTCAGTACTTC.

The rearrangement uses TRBV30 and TRBJ2-7; 7 bases line up with TRBD2. The germline CDR1 and CDR2 sequences are GTSNPN and SVGIG (reference sequence). Trimming took 1 base from V and 3 from J; bases not matched to a gene: 9. This CDR3 spans 15 amino acids. CDR3 nucleotide sequence: TGTGCCTGGAGTGGGTCGGGCGGGAGAGGCTACGAGCAGTACTTC. This encodes CAWSGSGGRGYEQYF.

J is TRBJ2-1 and V is TRBV7-2; 8 bases are a match to TRBD2. The germline V gene encodes CDR1 SGHTA and CDR2 FQGNSA. This CDR3 contains 15 residues. Trimming cost V 1 base and J 8 bases; bases outside gene matches: 7. CDR3 sequence (DNA): TGTGCCAGCAGCTTAGTGGGGACTAGAGGTGATGAGCAGTTCTTC. This gives the protein CASSLVGTRGDEQFF.

The V and J genes are TRBV24-1 and TRBJ2-1; 7 nucleotides match TRBD2. This CDR3 is 16 amino acids long. V lost 3 bases to trimming and J lost 4 bases; unmatched junction nucleotides: 8. From germline, CDR1 is KGHDR and CDR2 SFDVKD. The CDR3 nucleotides are TGTGCCACCAGTGATCACGCCGGGACTAAATACAATGAGCAGTTCTTC. It is translated as CATSDHAGTKYNEQFF.

In nucleotides, the CDR3 is TGTGCCAGCAGCCGACTGGGGGATGGCTACACCTTC. It encodes CASSRLGDGYTF. This rearrangement joins TRBV28 to TRBJ1-2; D is possibly TRBD1 (5 bases). CDR1 and CDR2 from the germline V gene are MDHEN and SYDVKM. Trimming took off 6 bases at V and 6 bases at J, with 11 bases between the two ends. CDR3 size: 12 residues.

This clone was detected once. The rearrangement joins TRBV20-1 to TRBJ2-7; no reliable D call. V was clipped by 6 bases and J by 5 bases, with 11 bases between them. Germline values: CDR1 DFQATT, CDR2 SNEGSKA (reference sequence). The CDR3 is made up of 11 amino acids. In DNA, the CDR3 is TGCAGTGCCCCAAGAGGCAACGAGCAGTACTTC. Translation: CSAPRGNEQYF.

The chain carries TRBV4-1 and TRBJ1-4, with 7 bases identical to TRBD1. V lost 4 bases and J lost 2; bases outside the gene matches: 7. The CDR3 spans 16 residues. The germline gives CDR1 MGHRA, CDR2 YSYEKL. The CDR3 sequence is CASSRSQGMTNEKLFF. The CDR3 coding sequence is TGCGCCAGCAGCCGATCACAGGGGATGACTAATGAAAAACTGTTTTTT.

This chain joins TRBV30 and TRBJ2-3; D is perhaps TRBD1 (6 bases). Germline V gives CDR1 GTSNPN, CDR2 SVGIG (reference sequence). CDR3 length: 11 amino acids. Trimming removed 4 bases at V and 8 bases at J, with 10 bases between. Written as DNA, the CDR3 is TGTGCCTGGACCGACAGGACTACGCAGTATTTT. Its protein product is CAWTDRTTQYF.

In this sample, this clone turned up once. This sequence joins TRBV24-1 and TRBJ2-5, with 9 bases fitting TRBD2. The germline CDR1 and CDR2 sequences are KGHDR and SFDVKD. The CDR3 contains 16 residues. V lost 5 bases to trimming and J lost 5 bases; unmatched junction nucleotides: 11. The CDR3, as DNA: TGTGCCACCAGTGGACCATTAGCGGGAGACGCGGAGACCCAGTACTTC. Translated: CATSGPLAGDAETQYF.

V is TRBV5-1 and J is TRBJ2-3, with D possibly TRBD2 on 5 matching bases. Germline-derived CDR1 and CDR2 are SGHRS and YFSETQ. V shed 0 bases and J shed 5 bases, with 25 bases lying between them. The CDR3 sequence is 19 residues long. The DNA of the CDR3 is TGCGCCAGCAGCTTGGAAACGGGAAGGACCCGCTCCCTACGAGATACGCAGTATTTT. Translated: CASSLETGRTRSLRDTQYF. Together with reference TRBV5-1 and TRBJ2-3, the CDR3 gives the full variable domain: KAGVTQTPRYLIKTRGQQVTLSCSPISGHRSVSWYQQTPGQGLQFLFEYFSETQRNKGNFPGRFSGRQFSNSRSEMNVSTLELGDSALYLCASSLETGRTRSLRDTQYFGPGTRLTVL.

The chain recombines TRBV7-3 with TRBJ2-7; 10 bases are a match to TRBD2. This CDR3 has 14 amino acids. The germline CDR1 and CDR2 sequences are SGHTA and FQGTGA. Germline trimming cut 5 bases from V and 2 bases from J; bases unmatched to any gene: 3. Here the CDR3 reads CASSPSGRAYEQYF. The CDR3 DNA reads TGTGCCAGCAGCCCCAGCGGGAGGGCCTACGAGCAGTACTTC. Based on the CDR3 plus reference TRBV7-3 and TRBJ2-7, the full variable domain is GAGVSQTPSNKVTEKGKYVELRCDPISGHTALYWYRQSLGQGPEFLIYFQGTGAADDSGLPNDRFFAVRPEGSVSTLKIQRTERGDSAVYLCASSPSGRAYEQYFGPGTRLTVT.

The V and J genes are TRBV4-3 and TRBJ2-7; D is possibly TRBD2 (5 bases). Germline CDR1 reads LGHNA; CDR2 reads YSLEER. Trimming shortened V by 4 bases and J by 7 bases, and 23 bases separated the two germline ends. CDR3 length: 16 residues. CDR3 nucleotide sequence: TGCGCCAGCAGCCTCCAAGTTATCGGTTCTAGGAGGGAGCAGTACTTC. It specifies CASSLQVIGSRREQYF.

The V and J genes are TRBV6-2 or TRBV6-3 and TRBJ1-1, with 7 bases that match TRBD1. V dropped 4 bases and J dropped 5; count of bases not matched to a gene: 7. Germline-derived CDR1 and CDR2 are MNHEY and SVGEGT. This CDR3 has 14 amino acids. Here the CDR3 reads CASSLRGHGTEAFF. DNA of the CDR3: TGTGCCAGCAGTTTGAGGGGGCACGGAACTGAAGCTTTCTTT.

The chain couples TRBV7-9 to TRBJ2-4; no definite D call. The CDR3 runs 17 residues. Between the trimmed V and J ends, which lost 1 base and 1 base, there was a span of 14 bases. The germline gives CDR1 SEHNR, CDR2 FQNEAQ (reference sequence). The CDR3 bases are TGTGCCAGCAGCTTAGATGGAGAGGTCTTGGCCAAAAACATTCAGTACTTC. It translates to CASSLDGEVLAKNIQYF.

The genes are TRBV9 and TRBJ2-1; either TRBD1 or TRBD2 may fit D (5 bases each). CDR1 and CDR2 from the germline V gene are SGDLS and YYNGEE. The CDR3 contains 15 residues. V lost 0 bases and J 2 bases, leaving 9 bases between the germline ends. In nucleotides, the CDR3 is TGTGCCAGCAGCGTAGCTCCGGGGCCCTACAATGAGCAGTTCTTC. It is translated as CASSVAPGPYNEQFF.

About this clone: Other DNA variants within this sample encode the same CDR3. CDR3 residues: CASSLGGNTEAFF. CDR3 bases: TGTGCCAGCAGCTTAGGAGGGAACACTGAAGCTTTCTTT. The chain carries TRBV11-2 and TRBJ1-1; no clear D gene. There are 13 residues in the CDR3. The germline V gene encodes CDR1 SGHAT and CDR2 FQNNGV. Trimming took 1 base from V and 1 from J, leaving 4 bases between them.

V gene TRBV25-1 combines with J gene TRBJ2-5; D gene uncertain. Trimming left V 2 bases short and J 2 bases short, with 12 bases between. The CDR3 sequence is 15 residues long. Germline lookup yields CDR1 MGHDK and CDR2 SYGVNS. CDR3 DNA sequence: TGTGCCAGCAGTGAAGGGTCGGGCAGACAAGAGACCCAGTACTTC. It is translated as CASSEGSGRQETQYF.